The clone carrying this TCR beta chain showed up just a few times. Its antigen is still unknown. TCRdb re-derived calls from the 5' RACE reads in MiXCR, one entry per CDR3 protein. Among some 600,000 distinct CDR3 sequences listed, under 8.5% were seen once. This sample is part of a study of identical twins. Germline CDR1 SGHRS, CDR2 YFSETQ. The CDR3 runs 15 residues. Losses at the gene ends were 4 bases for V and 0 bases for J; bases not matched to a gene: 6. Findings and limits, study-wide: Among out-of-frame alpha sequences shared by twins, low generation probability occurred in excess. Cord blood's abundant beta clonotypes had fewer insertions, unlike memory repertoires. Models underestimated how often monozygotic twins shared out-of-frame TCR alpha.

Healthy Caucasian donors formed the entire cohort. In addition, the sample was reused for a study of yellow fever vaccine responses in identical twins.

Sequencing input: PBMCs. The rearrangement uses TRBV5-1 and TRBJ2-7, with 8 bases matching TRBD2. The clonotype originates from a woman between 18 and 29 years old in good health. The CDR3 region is CASSRTGTSSYEQYF. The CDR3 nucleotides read TGCGCCAGCAGCCGAACCGGGACTAGCTCCTACGAGCAGTACTTC.